Shown below are 9 T cell receptor beta chains from a single sample sequenced in a study of blood T cell repertoires in COVID-19 (TCRdb year 2020). The library was obtained by the immunoSEQ multiplex PCR assay. TCRdb provides this immuneACCESS table in a form limited to in-frame rearrangements. Some clones are lacking; in checked studies, under half of them reflect an unresolved V gene, and why the rest are absent is not known. Recorded for this sample are 150,000 to 200,000 clones; 70% to 90% of them occurred a single time. Of the sample, around 7.7% falls within the top ten clones. The sequencing input was peripheral blood. The source of these receptors is a man aged 35 to 55 who had recovered from COVID-19.

The genes are TRBV7-2 and TRBJ2-5; the match to TRBD2 covers 7 bases. V was pared by 2 bases and J by 5 bases, with 5 bases of the junction left unmatched. Germline CDR1 and CDR2: SGHTA and FQGNSA. This CDR3 is 14 amino acids long. The CDR3 DNA reads TGTGCCAGCAGCTTATGGAGCGGGGCGGAGACCCAGTACTTC. This codes for CASSLWSGAETQYF.

V is TRBV10-3 and J is TRBJ2-5; 13 bases are shared with TRBD2. Germline V CDR1 and CDR2: ENHRY, SYGVKD. J lost 5 bases, V lost 3 bases, and 6 bases had no gene match. CDR3 length: 16 residues. The CDR3 spells CAISETSGRARETQYF. The CDR3 DNA is TGTGCCATCAGTGAAACTAGCGGGAGGGCCAGGGAGACCCAGTACTTC.

V usage is TRBV7-8 and J usage is TRBJ1-1; 9 bases match TRBD1. The germline V gene encodes CDR1 SGHVS and CDR2 FQNEAQ. V trimming: 3 bases; J trimming: 1 base; junction bases outside the gene matches: 0. This CDR3 contains 14 residues. In DNA, the CDR3 is TGTGCCAGCAGCTTGACAGGGGGGAACACTGAAGCTTTCTTT. The encoded protein is CASSLTGGNTEAFF.

The V gene is TRBV10-2, the J gene TRBJ2-4, with unresolved D. V dropped 6 bases and J dropped 1 base, with 10 bases sitting between them. Germline V gene data show CDR1 as WSHSY and CDR2 as SAAADI. The CDR3 covers 14 residues. DNA of the CDR3: TGCGCCAGCAGCCCAGGCGTTGCCAAAAACATTCAGTACTTC. Residues: CASSPGVAKNIQYF.

The chain has TRBV27 and TRBJ1-1, with D unresolved. V was cut by 6 bases and J by 1 base, with 15 bases left in between. Germline lookup yields CDR1 MNHEY and CDR2 SMNVEV (reference sequence). CDR3 length: 15 amino acids. CDR3 sequence: CASSPTPGRNTEAFF. As DNA, the CDR3 is TGTGCCAGCAGCCCCACCCCGGGGAGGAACACTGAAGCTTTCTTT.

The chain has TRBV9 and TRBJ1-4, with TRBD1 as a possible D gene (5 bases). Germline values: CDR1 SGDLS, CDR2 YYNGEE. V lost 2 bases to trimming and J lost 7 bases, with 12 bases between them. CDR3 length: 14 residues. The CDR3, as DNA: TGTGCCAGCAGCGTGGGTAGGGGCGGTGAAAAACTGTTTTTT. Translating it yields CASSVGRGGEKLFF.

The CDR3 DNA sequence: TGCGCCAGCAGCTACGACGGACTTACGCAGTATTTT. Its translation: CASSYDGLTQYF. The J gene is TRBJ2-3, the V gene TRBV5-1; the D gene is possibly TRBD2 (5 bases). CDR1 is SGHRS and CDR2 is YFSETQ in the germline V gene. The CDR3 sequence is 12 residues long. V shed 3 bases and J shed 8 bases, with 10 bases lying between them.

The J gene is TRBJ2-1, the V gene TRBV24-1; 9 nucleotides agree with TRBD2. This CDR3 region has 16 residues. The V gene's germline CDR1 is KGHDR and CDR2 SFDVKD. J lost 5 bases, V lost 3 bases, and 7 bases had no gene match. The CDR3 spells CATSDVAGEGHNEQFF. In DNA form, the CDR3 reads TGTGCCACCAGTGATGTAGCGGGAGAAGGGCACAATGAGCAGTTCTTC.

This sequence joins TRBV5-6 and TRBJ2-6; 12 positions match TRBD2. Germline loops: CDR1 SGHDT, CDR2 YYEEEE. The CDR3 runs 19 residues. Trimming at V came to 2 bases and at J to 0 bases, leaving 6 bases not matched to a gene. This chain's CDR3 is CASSFYGLAGPSGANVLTF. CDR3 in DNA: TGTGCCAGCAGCTTTTACGGACTAGCGGGGCCCTCTGGGGCCAACGTCCTGACTTTC.